This TCR beta chain is drawn from a study of T cells in Graves' hyperthyroidism and ophthalmopathy. Germline lookup yields CDR1 SQVTM and CDR2 ANQGSEA. V was trimmed by 8 bases and J by 6 bases, leaving 25 bases between them. This CDR3 is built from 15 residues. Each patient was aged 18 to 65 and had newly diagnosed hyperthyroidism of under 2 months' duration. Patients were excluded for uncontrolled infection, other autoimmune disease, pregnancy or lactation. As concerns this clonotype: Its target is not known.

Researchers took RNA transcripts and amplified the TCR beta CDR3 regions from them. First-round RT-PCR with HTBI primers amplified the TCR CDR3 region. TCRdb recomputed calls from the multiplex PCR reads with MiXCR, one row per CDR3 protein. The table shows hundreds of thousands of distinct CDR3 sequences, with roughly 15% occurring only once. Study conclusions and caveats: Ophthalmopathy could be told apart from stable hyperthyroidism with a 13 V-J model. Most thyroid clonotypes expanded above 0.001 were also detected in blood.

The TCR was taken from a woman aged 25 to 39 with Graves' hyperthyroidism. Specimen: blood. V usage is TRBV29-1 and J usage is TRBJ1-2; perhaps TRBD1 as D (5 bases). The CDR3: CSTRRGTVERNGYTF. DNA of the CDR3: TGCAGCACCCGCCGAGGGACTGTAGAAAGAAATGGCTACACCTTC.